This T cell receptor beta chain was sequenced in a study of blood T cell repertoires in COVID-19. Study-level background: The United States, Italy and Spain provided the acute and convalescent COVID-19 samples. From T cells, B-cell-depleted T cells, or PBMCs came the material, which was cDNA or gDNA.

J gave up 2 bases and V 7 bases, and 8 bases lay outside the gene matches. The CDR3 totals 15 residues. CDR1 SGHTA and CDR2 FQGTGA come from the germline V gene. TCRdb's copy holds only in-frame clones and misses some; the assay was immunoSEQ multiplex PCR. The repertoire holds 180,000 or so clones, with 70% to 90% as singletons. Sequences were obtained from peripheral blood. This chain connects TRBV7-3 to TRBJ2-3; 8 bases are a match to TRBD2. The origin of this receptor is a human donor with active or convalescent COVID-19. The donor label of this sample is uncertain. CDR3 loop: CASNGGAGPTDTQYF. The DNA of the CDR3 is TGTGCCAGCAACGGGGGGGCCGGTCCCACAGATACGCAGTATTTT.